The rows below give T cell receptor beta chains drawn from one sample of a study of spatial heterogeneity in lung cancer. MiXCR, run by TCRdb on the 5' RACE reads, gives a single entry per CDR3 protein. The sample yields tens of thousands of distinct CDR3 sequences, 5.5% to 7.5% seen once. The specimen was PBMCs, collected at surgery. The receptors originated from a male donor with early-stage non-small cell lung cancer. Each CDR3 is given without its conserved first and last residue. The order of the fields is V gene, CDR3 length, J gene, clone size, CDR3 protein. A clone size is listed for some rows: how often the clone was seen (once, few, many), or a class if it is expanded.

>TRBV3-1|11|TRBJ2-3|many
ASSQYPTDTQY
>TRBV7-8|11|TRBJ1-1|many
ASSSNRAGEAF
>TRBV20-1|10|TRBJ2-7|many
SAPTRSYEQY
>TRBV20-1|14|TRBJ2-3|few
SAPTGTSGETDTQY
>TRBV3-1|13|TRBJ1-5|few
ASSQDGSGVQPQH
>TRBV29-1|10|TRBJ2-7|few
SGGDTRNEQY
>TRBV30|11|TRBJ1-6|many
AWSLKGNSPLH
>TRBV20-1|11|TRBJ1-5|many
SAQRQYNQPQH
>TRBV7-9|12|TRBJ2-7|many
ASSLPPENYEQY
>TRBV12-5|10|TRBJ1-2|many
ASGTSRGGYT
>TRBV27|9|TRBJ2-7|many
ATKLGSEQY
>TRBV27|14|TRBJ2-2|NA
ASTWSGRLNTGELF
>TRBV12-3/TRBV12-4|9|TRBJ1-1|many
ASGRSREAF
>TRBV11-2|13|TRBJ2-1|medium-sized
ASSRTATQGEEQF
>TRBV14|11|TRBJ2-1|many
ASTKNTLGEQF
>TRBV27|11|TRBJ2-3|many
ASSFLAEDTQY
>TRBV7-3|11|TRBJ2-2|many
ASSLRLAGELF
>TRBV12-3/TRBV12-4|12|TRBJ2-5|few
ASSLAWQGETQY
>TRBV10-1|11|TRBJ1-1|many
ASSEQAYTEAF
>TRBV2|11|TRBJ2-6|many
ASRGSGANVLT
>TRBV10-3|12|TRBJ2-1|many
AISWDRRDNEQF
>TRBV3-1|14|TRBJ1-4|many
ASSQAGQGLREKLF
>TRBV7-3|18|TRBJ2-1|many
ASSPQGEASGRGSYNEQF
>TRBV20-1|12|TRBJ2-3|many
SARAGTGRDTQY
>TRBV27|16|TRBJ2-3|few
ASSLRGLARTSTDTQY
>TRBV10-3|12|TRBJ2-2|few
AIGQDPATGELF
>TRBV7-9|14|TRBJ2-3|once
ASSLGLGASTDTQY
>TRBV28|13|TRBJ1-4|many
ASTSSGAPNEKLF
>TRBV7-8|12|TRBJ2-3|few
ASSLGGRTDTQY
>TRBV9|13|TRBJ2-1|few
ASSVGAGEGNEQF
>TRBV10-3|11|TRBJ2-5|NA
ATSGTAQETQY
>TRBV5-1|12|TRBJ2-5|NA
ASSARGSQETQY
>TRBV28|12|TRBJ2-2|NA
ASRRGGDTGELF
>TRBV2|14|TRBJ2-3|medium-sized
ASSEAVGAKVVTQY
>TRBV5-1|11|TRBJ2-7|few
ASSLVRSYEQY
>TRBV21-1|14|TRBJ2-3|many
ASSKSRDRVADTQY
>TRBV5-5|11|TRBJ1-3|many
ASRTASGNTIY
>TRBV29-1|11|TRBJ2-7|many
SVDPGSRNEQY
>TRBV19|12|TRBJ1-2|many
ASNKVGQNYGYT
>TRBV25-1|15|TRBJ2-6|NA
ASSHATAISGANVLT
>TRBV21-1|12|TRBJ1-6|few
ASGEEFYNSPLH
>TRBV7-9|14|TRBJ2-1|NA
ASSFSTSGGYNEQF
>TRBV2|16|TRBJ1-4|many
ASKGGQGKRATNEKLF
>TRBV10-2|9|TRBJ1-1|many
ASGQGVQAF
>TRBV6-5|13|TRBJ2-1|NA
ASSYDTSSYNEQF
>TRBV7-2|14|TRBJ1-2|many
ASSPRSGQDSYGYT
>TRBV29-1|11|TRBJ2-7|many
SVEGEGFRAQY
>TRBV12-3/TRBV12-4|12|TRBJ1-1|many
ASSFGRSYVRAF